These 32 T cell receptor beta chains were all obtained from the same sample, sequenced in a study of identical twins. TCRdb processed the 5' RACE reads anew with MiXCR; each CDR3 protein has one entry. In the table there are around 670,000 distinct CDR3 sequences, 6% to 6.5% of which are singletons. The sample comprised naive T cells sorted from blood. The source is a man between 18 and 35 years old in good health.

A single count supports this clonotype. A much larger clone sits a single nucleotide away, making a read error possible. Since no conserved phenylalanine or tryptophan closes the CDR3, a read error is the likely cause. The CDR3 bases are TGCAGTGCTAGTTACGGGAGGGCGGATGAGCAGTACATC. Translation: CSASYGRADEQYI. The chain couples TRBV20-1 to TRBJ2-7; the match to TRBD2 covers 8 bases. The CDR3 has 13 residues. V dropped 3 bases and J dropped 7; count of bases not matched to a gene: 8. The germline CDR1 and CDR2 sequences are DFQATT and SNEGSKA (reference sequence).

This clonotype has a count of ten or more. The chain links TRBV12-3 or TRBV12-4 to TRBJ1-2, with TRBD1 matching 8 bases. The CDR3 spans 14 residues. V shed 7 bases and J 1 base; nucleotides not matched to a gene: 5. CDR3 loop: CASKSTGVNYGYTF. The CDR3 coding sequence is TGTGCCAGCAAATCGACAGGGGTTAACTATGGCTACACCTTC.

This clonotype was observed a few times. This rearrangement joins TRBV4-2 to TRBJ1-2; the D is unclear. The CDR3 totals 15 residues. The germline CDR1 and CDR2 sequences are LGHNA and YNFKEQ. V was pared by 2 bases and J by 3 bases, with 13 bases between. CDR3: CASSQYSGKDYGYTF. CDR3 in DNA: TGTGCCAGCAGCCAATATTCGGGCAAGGACTATGGCTACACCTTC.

This chain uses TRBV25-1 with TRBJ2-1; no firm D call. Germline V gene sequence: CDR1 MGHDK, CDR2 SYGVNS. Trimming shortened V by 7 bases and J by 7 bases, and 17 bases separated the two germline ends. This CDR3 region has 14 residues. The CDR3 DNA reads as TGTGCCAGCATTGGCCTGGTACCCTTGAATGAGCAGTTCTTC. This gives the protein CASIGLVPLNEQFF.

There are many counts of this clonotype. V is TRBV6-2 or TRBV6-3 and J is TRBJ2-1, with TRBD1 identical over 7 bases. V gave up 7 bases and J gave up 5 bases; unmatched junction bases: 8. This CDR3 spans 14 amino acids. Germline V CDR1 and CDR2: MNHEY, SVGEGT. Written as DNA, the CDR3 is TGTGCCAGCACCTGGATAGACAGGGACAATGAGCAGTTCTTC. Translation gives CASTWIDRDNEQFF.

The table lists this clonotype with many counts. The chain has TRBV6-1 and TRBJ1-2, with D uncertain. This CDR3 contains 12 residues. The germline gives CDR1 MNHNS, CDR2 SASEGT. Trimming cost V 3 bases and J 8 bases, with 10 bases left between them. CDR3 in DNA: TGTGCCAGCAGTGAGACGATTATGGGCTACACCTTC. It codes for CASSETIMGYTF.

This clonotype was detected many times. This chain uses TRBV28 with TRBJ2-5; D is ambiguous. The V and J ends lost 2 bases and 5 bases respectively, with 15 bases between them. The CDR3 is 15 amino acids. Germline values: CDR1 MDHEN, CDR2 SYDVKM. This CDR3 is CASSLTTPGSETQYF. CDR3 nucleotides: TGTGCCAGCAGTTTAACGACTCCCGGGTCGGAGACCCAGTACTTC. Supplemented by reference TRBV28 and TRBJ2-5, the full variable domain reads DVKVTQSSRYLVKRTGEKVFLECVQDMDHENMFWYRQDPGLGLRLIYFSYDVKMKEKGDIPEGYSVSREKKERFSLILESASTNQTSMYLCASSLTTPGSETQYFGPGTRLLVL.

This clonotype was seen at least ten times. J is TRBJ2-5 and V is TRBV20-1; D gene ambiguous. V was clipped by 8 bases and J by 5 bases, with 9 bases between them. Germline V gene sequence: CDR1 DFQATT, CDR2 SNEGSKA (reference sequence). The CDR3 covers 10 residues. CDR3 DNA: TGCAGTCTGGATGGGGAGACCCAGTACTTC. Translated: CSLDGETQYF.

V gene TRBV12-3 or TRBV12-4 combines with J gene TRBJ2-1; no definite D call. The CDR3 loop spans 13 amino acids. Trimming stripped 3 bases from V and 5 bases from J, with 8 bases between. CDR3 sequence (DNA): TGTGCCAGCAGTTTTGTCTTTAACAATGAGCAGTTCTTC. Translation gives CASSFVFNNEQFF.

This clonotype was found many times. The chain has TRBV7-9 and TRBJ2-7; 7 bases align to TRBD1. The ends lost 3 bases at V and 1 base at J; junction bases unmatched: 6. Germline values: CDR1 SEHNR, CDR2 FQNEAQ (reference sequence). This CDR3 comprises 15 residues. The CDR3 spells CASSFPGQPSYEQYF. In DNA, the CDR3 is TGTGCCAGCAGCTTCCCGGGACAGCCATCCTACGAGCAGTACTTC.

This clonotype was recorded many times. The rearrangement joins TRBV15 to TRBJ2-3, with 7 bases aligning to TRBD1. The germline gives CDR1 LNHNV, CDR2 YYDKDF (reference sequence). The V and J ends lost 3 bases and 6 bases, in that order; junction bases with no gene match: 6. The CDR3 runs 14 residues. CDR3 bases: TGTGCCACCAGCAGCGGGATGGGACAGGATACGCAGTATTTT. Encoded protein: CATSSGMGQDTQYF.

This clonotype has at least ten counts. J is TRBJ2-5 and V is TRBV12-3 or TRBV12-4; the match to TRBD2 covers 8 bases. V gave up 4 bases and J gave up 5 bases; unmatched junction bases: 3. The CDR3 contains 13 residues. The CDR3 reads CASSSGLGETQYF. DNA of the CDR3: TGTGCCAGCAGTTCGGGACTAGGGGAGACCCAGTACTTC.

This clonotype was recorded at least ten times. The chain recombines TRBV7-2 with TRBJ2-4; 11 bases agree with TRBD1. Germline CDR1 reads SGHTA; CDR2 reads FQGNSA. CDR3 length: 17 amino acids. V lost 3 bases and J lost 7; bases outside the gene matches: 11. CDR3 amino acids: CASSFIRTGGAQNIQYF. The CDR3 DNA is TGTGCCAGCAGCTTTATCCGGACAGGGGGCGCTCAGAACATTCAGTACTTC.

This clonotype was detected only a few times. The chain is built from TRBV29-1 and TRBJ2-3; TRBD2 might be the D (6 bases). Germline CDR1 SQVTM, CDR2 ANQGSEA. The V gene lost 5 bases and the J gene lost 5 bases, with 20 bases spanning the gap. The CDR3 runs to 15 residues. Here the CDR3 reads CSVWGSGGVIDTQYF. CDR3 DNA: TGCAGCGTTTGGGGGTCCGGGGGAGTGATAGATACGCAGTATTTT.

This clonotype was recorded a few times. The gene calls are TRBV4-1 and TRBJ1-3, with D unresolved. The CDR3 is 16 residues long. Trimming took off 5 bases at V and 3 bases at J, with 17 bases between the two ends. CDR1 MGHRA and CDR2 YSYEKL come from the germline V gene. The CDR3 reads CASSITPHRDGNTIYF. CDR3 nucleotides: TGCGCCAGCAGCATTACCCCCCACAGAGATGGAAACACCATATATTTT.

This clonotype occurred many times. This rearrangement joins TRBV6-1 to TRBJ1-4; 9 bases are a match to TRBD1. CDR1 is MNHNS and CDR2 is SASEGT in the germline V gene. CDR3 length: 14 amino acids. V shed 8 bases, J shed 5 bases, and the junction held 6 bases outside the gene matches. The chain's CDR3 is CASYRDRVNEKLFF. CDR3 in DNA: TGTGCCAGCTACCGGGACAGGGTAAATGAAAAACTGTTTTTT.

The chain is built from TRBV15 and TRBJ2-1; TRBD1 matches at 8 bases. V lost 8 bases, J lost 5 bases, and 8 bases stayed unmatched. CDR3 length equals 14 residues. Looked up from germline, CDR1 is LNHNV and CDR2 is YYDKDF (reference sequence). CDR3 sequence (DNA): TGTGCCACCGGGCCCGGGACAGGAAACAATGAGCAGTTCTTC. Encoded protein: CATGPGTGNNEQFF.

This clonotype was counted a few times. The V and J genes are TRBV4-2 and TRBJ1-1; 9 bases map to TRBD1. V lost 2 bases and J lost 5; bases outside the gene matches: 3. The CDR3 contains 14 residues. From germline, CDR1 is LGHNA and CDR2 YNFKEQ. CDR3 bases: TGTGCCAGCAGCCAACGGGACAGGGTTACTGAAGCTTTCTTT. Amino acid sequence: CASSQRDRVTEAFF.

This clonotype was counted between two and nine times. The chain uses TRBV29-1 and TRBJ2-1; 10 bases match TRBD1. CDR3 length: 14 amino acids. The junction had 4 bases not matched to a gene; V was cut back by 6 bases and J by 2 bases. Germline lookup yields CDR1 SQVTM and CDR2 ANQGSEA. CDR3 sequence: CSVYGTGAYNEQFF. DNA for the CDR3: TGCAGCGTATACGGGACAGGGGCCTACAATGAGCAGTTCTTC.

Comment on this clonotype: A junction end diverges from the germline sequence, so it may reflect a read error. This rearrangement joins TRBV15 to TRBJ1-4; unclear D gene. The CDR3 extends over 13 amino acids. CDR1 is LNHNV and CDR2 is YYDKDF in the germline V gene (reference sequence). The CDR3 nucleotides are TGTGACACCAGCAGAGCCGTGGGTGAAAAACTGTTTTTT. Translated: CDTSRAVGEKLFF.

This chain uses TRBV29-1 with TRBJ1-4, with TRBD1 matching 8 bases. The CDR3 runs 12 residues. The V gene's germline CDR1 is SQVTM and CDR2 ANQGSEA. Trimming took 6 bases from V and 13 from J; bases not matched to a gene: 10. The CDR3 nucleotides read TGCAGCGTAGAGACAGGGGCGGTGGGACTGTTTTTT. Translation: CSVETGAVGLFF. The full variable domain, completed using reference TRBV29-1 and TRBJ1-4, is SAVISQKPSRDICQRGTSLTIQCQVDSQVTMMFWYRQQPGQSLTLIATANQGSEATYESGFVIDKFPISRPNLTFSTLTVSNMSPEDSSIYLCSVETGAVGLFFGSGTQLSVL.

In this sample, this clonotype turned up many times. The V call is TRBV10-3, the J call TRBJ2-3; no firm D call. The CDR3 length is 11 residues. Deletions cut 4 bases from V and 5 bases from J, with 4 bases between. The germline CDR1 and CDR2 sequences are ENHRY and SYGVKD. The CDR3 DNA follows: TGTGCCATCAGTGCCGAAGATACGCAGTATTTT. Protein sequence: CAISAEDTQYF.

At least ten counts were recorded for this clonotype. The rearrangement links TRBV7-2 to TRBJ1-2; D gene uncertain. Germline V gives CDR1 SGHTA, CDR2 FQGNSA. The CDR3 runs to 13 residues. V lost 1 base, J lost 7 bases, and 10 bases lay in between. This chain's CDR3 is CASSLGPSGGYTF. The CDR3 DNA reads TGTGCCAGCAGCTTAGGGCCCTCTGGTGGCTACACCTTC.

This clonotype occurred many times. The chain recombines TRBV5-1 with TRBJ1-1; D is possibly TRBD1 (5 bases). Trimming took off 3 bases at V and 4 bases at J, with 7 bases between the two ends. The CDR3 is made up of 12 amino acids. CDR1 SGHRS and CDR2 YFSETQ come from the germline V gene. DNA for the CDR3: TGCGCCAGCAGCTCGGGGACCACTGAAGCTTTCTTT. Protein: CASSSGTTEAFF.

The sample holds many counts of this clonotype. The chain employs TRBV29-1 and TRBJ2-1, with 11 positions matching TRBD2. Trimming cost V 7 bases and J 14 bases; bases outside gene matches: 7. Germline CDR1 reads SQVTM; CDR2 reads ANQGSEA. The CDR3 sequence is 11 residues long. CDR3 sequence reads: CSGHSGRGKFF. In DNA, the CDR3 is TGCAGCGGACATAGCGGGAGGGGGAAGTTCTTC.

In this sample, this clonotype turned up many times. The J gene is TRBJ2-1, the V gene TRBV20-1; 8 nucleotides agree with TRBD2. Germline CDR1 is DFQATT and CDR2 is SNEGSKA (reference sequence). V gave up 5 bases and J gave up 8 bases; unmatched junction bases: 14. The CDR3 sequence is 15 residues long. The CDR3 DNA follows: TGCAGTGCTTATCCAGCGGGAGTCCCCCGCGATGAGCAGTTCTTC. The encoded protein is CSAYPAGVPRDEQFF.

The chain employs TRBV4-2 and TRBJ2-2; D ambiguous. Trimming removed 0 bases from V and 6 bases from J, with 11 bases in between. Germline V gene lookup returns CDR1 LGHNA and CDR2 YNFKEQ. This CDR3 has 15 amino acids. CDR3 loop: CASSQEGAVAGELFF. In DNA form, the CDR3 reads TGTGCCAGCAGCCAAGAGGGTGCGGTGGCCGGGGAGCTGTTTTTT.

CDR3 in amino acids: CSARAVRDTTGELFF. The CDR3 DNA follows: TGCAGTGCTAGGGCCGTCCGCGACACCACCGGGGAGCTGTTTTTT. V is TRBV20-1 and J is TRBJ2-2; no clear D. The CDR3 sequence is 15 residues long. Trimming stripped 3 bases from V and 4 bases from J, with 15 bases between. The germline gives CDR1 DFQATT, CDR2 SNEGSKA (reference sequence).

The J gene is TRBJ2-7, the V gene TRBV20-1, with 7 bases aligning to TRBD1. V lost 1 base to trimming and J lost 2 bases; unmatched junction nucleotides: 5. Germline CDR1 and CDR2: DFQATT and SNEGSKA (reference sequence). This CDR3 is built from 14 residues. The CDR3 region has the DNA TGCAGTGCTAGAGTCCGGGACAGTACCTACGAGCAGTACTTC. The encoded protein is CSARVRDSTYEQYF.

The table lists this clonotype with many counts. This chain links TRBV10-3 with TRBJ1-1; no clear D gene. CDR1 and CDR2 from the germline V gene are ENHRY and SYGVKD. The CDR3 totals 14 residues. V was pared by 0 bases and J by 6 bases, with 11 bases between. CDR3 in DNA: TGTGCCATCAGTGAGTCGGAGGGAGGGCCTGAAGCTTTCTTT. This codes for CAISESEGGPEAFF.

This clonotype has more than one count but fewer than ten. The chain uses TRBV7-2 and TRBJ2-7; 10 nucleotides line up with TRBD2. CDR1 and CDR2 from the germline V gene are SGHTA and FQGNSA. The CDR3 has 15 residues. Trimming took 1 base from V and 4 from J; bases not matched to a gene: 4. Written as DNA, the CDR3 is TGTGCCAGCAGCTTAGGGCTAGCGGGGGATTACGAGCAGTACTTC. Its protein is CASSLGLAGDYEQYF.

The chain links TRBV10-3 to TRBJ2-2; the D gene could be TRBD1 or TRBD2 (6 bases each). Germline CDR1 ENHRY, CDR2 SYGVKD. V was shortened by 6 bases and J by 0 bases, with 23 bases between the two germline ends. The CDR3 contains 19 residues. In DNA form, the CDR3 reads TGTGCCATCAGGAGCGAGCTAGGGGGAGGACCCGCGAACACCGGGGAGCTGTTTTTT. Its protein product is CAIRSELGGGPANTGELFF.